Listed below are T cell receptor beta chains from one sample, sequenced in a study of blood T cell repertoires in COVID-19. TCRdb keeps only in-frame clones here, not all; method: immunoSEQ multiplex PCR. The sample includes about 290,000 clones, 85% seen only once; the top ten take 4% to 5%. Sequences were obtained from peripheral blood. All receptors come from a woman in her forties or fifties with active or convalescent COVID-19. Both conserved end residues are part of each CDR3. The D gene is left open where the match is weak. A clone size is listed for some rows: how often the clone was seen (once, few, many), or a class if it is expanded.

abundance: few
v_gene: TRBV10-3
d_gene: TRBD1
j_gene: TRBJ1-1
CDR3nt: TGTGCCATCAGTCTTGGACAGGGGAACACTGAAGCTTTCTTT
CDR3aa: CAISLGQGNTEAFF

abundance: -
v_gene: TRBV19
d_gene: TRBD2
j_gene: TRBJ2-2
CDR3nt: TGTGCCAGTAGTGGACTAGCTACCACCGGGGAGCTGTTTTTT
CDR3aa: CASSGLATTGELFF

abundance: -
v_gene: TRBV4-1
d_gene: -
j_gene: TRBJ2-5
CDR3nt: TGCGCCAGCAGCCAATGGCCCTCTAGTTCTGGGTTTCGCGAGACCCAGTACTTC
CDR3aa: CASSQWPSSSGFRETQYF

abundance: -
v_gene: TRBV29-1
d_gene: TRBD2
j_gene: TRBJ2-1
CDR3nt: TGCAGCGTTTCGCCGCGGGAGGGGTACAATGAGCAGTTCTTC
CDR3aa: CSVSPREGYNEQFF

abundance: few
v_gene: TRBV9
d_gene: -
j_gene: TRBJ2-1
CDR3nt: TGTGCCAGCAGCGTCAGACAGGATCCCTACAATGAGCAGTTCTTC
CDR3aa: CASSVRQDPYNEQFF

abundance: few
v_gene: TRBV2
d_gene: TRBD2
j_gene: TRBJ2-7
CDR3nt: TGTGCCAGCAGTCAGGCTAGCGGGGCCCCAAACACCTACGAGCAGTACTTC
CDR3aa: CASSQASGAPNTYEQYF

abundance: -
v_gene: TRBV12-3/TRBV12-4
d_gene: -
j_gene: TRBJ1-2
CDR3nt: TGTGCCAGCAGTTTAGGCGGAGGCTACACCTTC
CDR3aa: CASSLGGGYTF

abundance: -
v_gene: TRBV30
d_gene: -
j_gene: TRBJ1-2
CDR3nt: TGTGCCTGGAGCCCGGGCGCCGCGGGGCCCGGCTACACCTTC
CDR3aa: CAWSPGAAGPGYTF

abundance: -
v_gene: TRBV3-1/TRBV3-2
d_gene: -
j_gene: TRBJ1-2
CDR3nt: TGTGCCAGCAGCCGGGGGGGCAGAGAGCTATATGGCTACACCTTC
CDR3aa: CASSRGGRELYGYTF

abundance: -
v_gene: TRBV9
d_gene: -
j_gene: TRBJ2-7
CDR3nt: TGTGCCAGCAGCTCCCCGGGGGGGACAGCCACCTACGAGCAGTACTTC
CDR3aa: CASSSPGGTATYEQYF

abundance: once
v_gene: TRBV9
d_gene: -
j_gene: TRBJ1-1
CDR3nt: TGTGCCAGCAGCGTAGTAGGGGAAACTGAAGCTTTCTTT
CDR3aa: CASSVVGETEAFF

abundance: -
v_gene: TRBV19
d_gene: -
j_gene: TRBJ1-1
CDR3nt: TGTGCCAGTAGTATAGATACCGGGAACACTGAAGCTTTCTTT
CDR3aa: CASSIDTGNTEAFF

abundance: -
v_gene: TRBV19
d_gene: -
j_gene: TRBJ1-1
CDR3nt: TGTGCCAGTAGTATAGGGAGTCAAGCTTTCTTT
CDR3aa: CASSIGSQAFF

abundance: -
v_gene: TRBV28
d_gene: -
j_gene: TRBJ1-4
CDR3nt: -
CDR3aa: CASSFLAGAEKLFF

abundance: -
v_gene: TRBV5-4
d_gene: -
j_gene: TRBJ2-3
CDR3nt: TGTGCCAGCAGCTTACCCGGGAGAAACACAGATACGCAGTATTTT
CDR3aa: CASSLPGRNTDTQYF

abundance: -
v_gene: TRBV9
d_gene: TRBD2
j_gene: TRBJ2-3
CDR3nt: TGTGCCAGCAGCGCCGGAGGGACTAGCGGGAGGAGCACAGATACGCAGTATTTT
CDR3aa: CASSAGGTSGRSTDTQYF

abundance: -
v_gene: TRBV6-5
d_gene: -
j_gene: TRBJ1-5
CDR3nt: TGTGCCAGCATGAGTCACAATCAGCCCCAGCATTTT
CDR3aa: CASMSHNQPQHF

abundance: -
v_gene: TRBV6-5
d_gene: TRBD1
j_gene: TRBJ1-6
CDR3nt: TGTGCCAGCAGTCTCTCTGGGGACAGGGGGCGCGTGCACCACTTT
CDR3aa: CASSLSGDRGRVHHF

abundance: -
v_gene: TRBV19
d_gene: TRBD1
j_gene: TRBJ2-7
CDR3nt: TGTGCCAGTAGCTCGGACAGGGGAAATACAAGGACCTACGAGCAGTACTTC
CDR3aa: CASSSDRGNTRTYEQYF

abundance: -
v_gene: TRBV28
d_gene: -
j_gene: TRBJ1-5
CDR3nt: TGTGCCAGCACCCCCAGGGATAGCAATCAGCCCCAGCATTTT
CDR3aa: CASTPRDSNQPQHF

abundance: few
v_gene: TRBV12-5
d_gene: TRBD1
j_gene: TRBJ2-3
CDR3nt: TGTGCTAGTGGTCCCGGACAGGGGGGAGATACGCAGTATTTT
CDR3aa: CASGPGQGGDTQYF

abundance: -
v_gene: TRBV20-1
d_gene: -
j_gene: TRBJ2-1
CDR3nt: TGCAGTGCTAGTAAGCTCGGGGAAGAGCAGTTCTTC
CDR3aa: CSASKLGEEQFF

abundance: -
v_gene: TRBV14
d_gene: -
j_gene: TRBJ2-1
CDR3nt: TGTGCCAGCAGCCAACATGGTACTACCTACAATGAGCAGTTCTTC
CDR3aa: CASSQHGTTYNEQFF

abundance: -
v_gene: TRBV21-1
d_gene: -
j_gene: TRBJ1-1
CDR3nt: TGTGCCAGCAGCAAGAGGGGGACAGGGGGCGCGAACACTGAAGCTTTCTTT
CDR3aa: CASSKRGTGGANTEAFF

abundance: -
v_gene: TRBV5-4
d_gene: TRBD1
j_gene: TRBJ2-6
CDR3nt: TGTGCCAGCATATCTAGGTCAGGGGGCGGTACTGGGGCCAACGTCCTGACTTTC
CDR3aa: CASISRSGGGTGANVLTF

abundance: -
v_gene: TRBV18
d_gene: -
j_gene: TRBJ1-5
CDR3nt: TGTGCCAGCTCGAAAGGGGGGGGCAATCAGCCCCAGCATTTT
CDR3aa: CASSKGGGNQPQHF

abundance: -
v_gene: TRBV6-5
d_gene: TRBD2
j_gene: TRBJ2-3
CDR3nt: TGTGCCAGCAGAGGTAGCGGGAGTACGCAGTATTTT
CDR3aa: CASRGSGSTQYF

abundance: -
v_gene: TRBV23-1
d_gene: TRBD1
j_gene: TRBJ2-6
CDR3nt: TGCGCCAGCAGTCAACACCCGGGACAGGGATGCTCTGGGGCCAACGTCCTGACTTTC
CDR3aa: CASSQHPGQGCSGANVLTF

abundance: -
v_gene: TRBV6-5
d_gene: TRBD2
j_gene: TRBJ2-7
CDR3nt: TGTGCCAGCAGGAGTTGGGGGACTAGGCTCCACGAGCAGTACTTC
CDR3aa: CASRSWGTRLHEQYF

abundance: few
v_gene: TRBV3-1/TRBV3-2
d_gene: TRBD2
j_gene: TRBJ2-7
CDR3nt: TGTGCCAGCAGCCCTTCCGGGACTAGCGGTTCCTACGAGCAGTACTTC
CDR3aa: CASSPSGTSGSYEQYF

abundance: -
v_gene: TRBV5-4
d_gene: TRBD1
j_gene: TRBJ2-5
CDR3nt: TGTGCCAGCTCGAAACCGGGACAGGGGGCTGAGACCCAGTACTTC
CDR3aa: CASSKPGQGAETQYF

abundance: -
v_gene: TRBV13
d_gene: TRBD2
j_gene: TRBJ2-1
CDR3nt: TGTGCCAGCAGCCTGACTAGCGGGGACTACAATGAGCAGTTCTTC
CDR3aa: CASSLTSGDYNEQFF

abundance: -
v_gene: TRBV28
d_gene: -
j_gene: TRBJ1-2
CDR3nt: TGTGCCAGCAGTGCGGGGGCAGGAGGCTACACCTTC
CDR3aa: CASSAGAGGYTF

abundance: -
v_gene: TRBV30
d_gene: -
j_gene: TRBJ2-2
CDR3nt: TGTGCCTGGAGTATAACCGGGGAGCTGTTTTTT
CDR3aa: CAWSITGELFF

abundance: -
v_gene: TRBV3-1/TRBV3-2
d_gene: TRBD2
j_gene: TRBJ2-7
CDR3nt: TGTGCCAGCAGCCAAGGAGTGGCGGGACTAGTCGAGCAGTACTTC
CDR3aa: CASSQGVAGLVEQYF

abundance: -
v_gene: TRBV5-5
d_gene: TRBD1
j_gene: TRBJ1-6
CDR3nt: TGTGCCAGCAGATGGGACAGTTATTCACCCCTCCACTTT
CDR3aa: CASRWDSYSPLHF

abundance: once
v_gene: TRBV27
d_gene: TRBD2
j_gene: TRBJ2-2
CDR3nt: TGTGCCAGCGAGCGCCCCGGGACTACTGTGGGTTGCATAAGGGAGCTGTTTTTT
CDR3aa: CASERPGTTVGCIRELFF

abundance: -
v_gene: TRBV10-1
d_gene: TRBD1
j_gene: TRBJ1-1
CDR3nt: TGCGCCTGTTTAGACAGGGCTGCTTTCTTT
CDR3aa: CACLDRAAFF

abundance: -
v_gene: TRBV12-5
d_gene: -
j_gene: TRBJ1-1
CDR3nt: TGTGCTAGTGGTTTGGTACTATCCGCGAACACTGAAGCTTTCTTT
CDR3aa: CASGLVLSANTEAFF

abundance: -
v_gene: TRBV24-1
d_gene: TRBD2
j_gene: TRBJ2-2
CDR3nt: TGTGCCACCAGTGAATTAGCGGGAGCCACCGGGGAGCTGTTTTTT
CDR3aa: CATSELAGATGELFF